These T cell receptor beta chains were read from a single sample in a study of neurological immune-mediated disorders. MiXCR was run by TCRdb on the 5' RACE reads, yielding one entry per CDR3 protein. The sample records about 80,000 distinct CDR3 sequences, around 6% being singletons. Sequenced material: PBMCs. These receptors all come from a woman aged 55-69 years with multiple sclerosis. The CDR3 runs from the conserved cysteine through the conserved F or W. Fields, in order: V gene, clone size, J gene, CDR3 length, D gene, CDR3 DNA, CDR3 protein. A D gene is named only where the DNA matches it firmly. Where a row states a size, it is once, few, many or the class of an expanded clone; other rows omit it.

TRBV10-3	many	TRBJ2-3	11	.	TGTGCCATCAAGGACTCGGATACGCAGTATTTT	CAIKDSDTQYF
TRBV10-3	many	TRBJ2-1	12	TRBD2	TGTGCCACAGCGGGGTCCTACAATGAGCAGTTCTTC	CATAGSYNEQFF
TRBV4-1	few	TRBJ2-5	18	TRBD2	TGCGCCAGCAGCCAAGTTAGCGGGGGTGGCCAAAGTAAAGAGACCCAGTACTTC	CASSQVSGGGQSKETQYF
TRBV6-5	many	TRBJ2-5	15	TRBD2	TGTGCCAGCGGCGTGGGCGGGGGGGCCGGAGAGACCCAGTACTTC	CASGVGGGAGETQYF
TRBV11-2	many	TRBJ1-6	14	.	TGTGCCAGCAGCTTAGGGACAGCAAAATCACCCCTCCACTTT	CASSLGTAKSPLHF
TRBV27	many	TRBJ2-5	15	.	TGTGCCAGCAGTTCCACCATGAGGAGTAAAGAGACCCAGTACTTC	CASSSTMRSKETQYF
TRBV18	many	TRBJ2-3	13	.	TGTGCCAGCTCACCGAGGGTAGAAGATACGCAGTATTTT	CASSPRVEDTQYF
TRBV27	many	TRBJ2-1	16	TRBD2	TGTGCCAGCAGCCGTAGAGGGACTAGGATGATGGATGAGCAGTTCTTC	CASSRRGTRMMDEQFF
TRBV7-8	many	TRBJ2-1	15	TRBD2	TGTGCCAGCATCGTACTAGCGGGGGGTACGGATGAGCAGTTCTTC	CASIVLAGGTDEQFF
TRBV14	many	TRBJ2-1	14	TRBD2	TGTGCCAGCAGCCGCCTAGCGGGGGTCGGGGAGCAGTTCTTC	CASSRLAGVGEQFF
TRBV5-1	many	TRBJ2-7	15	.	TGCGCCAGCAGCTTGGGGGAGACAGAAACCTACGAGCAGTACTTC	CASSLGETETYEQYF
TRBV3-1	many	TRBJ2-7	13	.	TGTGCCAGCAGCCAAGGGACAGCCTACGAGCAGTACTTC	CASSQGTAYEQYF
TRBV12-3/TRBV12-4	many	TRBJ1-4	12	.	TGTGCCAGCAGCCTTGACCCTGAAAAACTGTTTTTT	CASSLDPEKLFF
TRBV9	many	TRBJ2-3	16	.	TGTGCCAGCAGCGTCTCCCCGGGTACCCCCCAAGATACGCAGTATTTT	CASSVSPGTPQDTQYF
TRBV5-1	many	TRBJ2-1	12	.	TGCGCCAGCATGAGAGAGGGGGATGAGCAGTTCTTC	CASMREGDEQFF
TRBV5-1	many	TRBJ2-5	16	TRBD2	TGCGCCAGCAGCACCTTAGCGGGGGGGCCTCAAGAGACCCAGTACTTC	CASSTLAGGPQETQYF
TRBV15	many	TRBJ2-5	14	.	TGTGCCACCGCGGAAGGGGGTAGGCAAGAGACCCAGTACTTC	CATAEGGRQETQYF
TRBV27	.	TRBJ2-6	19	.	TGTGCCAGCAGTTTCGTTGTTGGCAGGGGAAACTCTGGGGCCAACGTCCTGACTTTC	CASSFVVGRGNSGANVLTF
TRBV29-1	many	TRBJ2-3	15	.	TGCAGCGTTGAAAACCCCCGGCGGGGCACAGATACGCAGTATTTT	CSVENPRRGTDTQYF
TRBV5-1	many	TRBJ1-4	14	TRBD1	TGCGCCAGCAGCTGGGGGACAGGAAATGAAAAACTGTTTTTT	CASSWGTGNEKLFF
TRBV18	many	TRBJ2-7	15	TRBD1	TGTGCCAGCTCACCACCTGGGACAGCCTCCTACGAGCAGTACTTC	CASSPPGTASYEQYF
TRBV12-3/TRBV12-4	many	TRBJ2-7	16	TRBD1	TGTGCCAGCAGTGCCAGACAGGGCATAAGGGCCTACGAGCAGTACTTC	CASSARQGIRAYEQYF
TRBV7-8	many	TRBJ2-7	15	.	TGTGCCAGCAGCTCTAGTCAGGGGTTGAGATCCGAGCAGTACTTC	CASSSSQGLRSEQYF
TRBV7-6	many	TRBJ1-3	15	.	TGTGCCAGCAGCTTAGCGCGGGGGACTGGAAACACCATATATTTT	CASSLARGTGNTIYF
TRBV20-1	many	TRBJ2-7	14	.	TGCAGTGCTAGAGATCCAGATGGTATCAACGAGCAGTACTTC	CSARDPDGINEQYF
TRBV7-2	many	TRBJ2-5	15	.	TGTGCCAGCAGCTTAGGGCCGGGACTCCAAGAGACCCAGTACTTC	CASSLGPGLQETQYF
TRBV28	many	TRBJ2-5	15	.	TGTGCCAGCAGTTTCCCCGGGACGGGTGGAGAGACCCAGTACTTC	CASSFPGTGGETQYF
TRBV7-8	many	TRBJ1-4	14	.	TGTGCCAGCAGCCGTTTGCAGGGGAATGAAAAACTGTTTTTT	CASSRLQGNEKLFF
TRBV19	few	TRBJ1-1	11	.	TGTGCCAGTAGTACTCAGTCAGAAGCTTTCTTT	CASSTQSEAFF
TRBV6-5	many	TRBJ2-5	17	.	TGTGCCAGCAGTTACCTAGGGATCTCGGGGTCAGGGGAGACCCAGTACTTC	CASSYLGISGSGETQYF
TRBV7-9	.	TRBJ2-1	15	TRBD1	TGTGCCAGCAGCTTAGGGGCAGGGGGTCCCTTTGAGCAGTTCTTC	CASSLGAGGPFEQFF
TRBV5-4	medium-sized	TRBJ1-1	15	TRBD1	TGTGCCAGCAGCTTGGACGGGACAGGGGACACTGAAGCTTTCTTT	CASSLDGTGDTEAFF
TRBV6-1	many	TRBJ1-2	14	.	TGTGCCAGCAGTGACCACAGACCGCCCTATGGCTACACCTTC	CASSDHRPPYGYTF
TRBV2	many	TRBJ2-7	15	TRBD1	TGTGCCAGCAGTGAATATCCCGGGACAGGGGACGAGCAGTACTTC	CASSEYPGTGDEQYF
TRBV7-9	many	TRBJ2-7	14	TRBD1	TGTGCCAGCAGCTTTCTGACAGGGTCCTACGAGCAGTACTTC	CASSFLTGSYEQYF
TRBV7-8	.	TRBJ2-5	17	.	TGTGCCAGCAGCTTAAGGTCCCCAGGGTCAGGGCAAGAGACCCAGTACTTC	CASSLRSPGSGQETQYF
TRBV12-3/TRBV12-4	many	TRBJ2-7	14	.	TGTGCCAGCAGTTTAGAGGGGGGCCCATACGAGCAGTACTTC	CASSLEGGPYEQYF
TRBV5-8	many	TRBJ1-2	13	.	TGTGCCAGCAGCCCCACCGGGACGTATGGCTACACCTTC	CASSPTGTYGYTF
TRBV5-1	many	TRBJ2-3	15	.	TGCGCCAGCAGCTTGGCGGGGGGCTCCGGAGATACGCAGTATTTT	CASSLAGGSGDTQYF
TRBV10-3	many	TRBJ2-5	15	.	TGTGCCATCAGTGAGTCCGGCCTTGGGGGGAAGACCCAGTACTTC	CAISESGLGGKTQYF
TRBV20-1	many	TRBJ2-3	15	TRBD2	TGCAGTGCTAGAGATACGGGACTAGCGACGGATACGCAGTATTTT	CSARDTGLATDTQYF
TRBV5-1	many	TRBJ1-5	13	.	TGCGCCAGCAGCTTAGTGGGGGCTCAGCCCCAGCATTTT	CASSLVGAQPQHF
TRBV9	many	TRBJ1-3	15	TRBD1	TGTGCCAGCAGCGCCCGGGACAGCTCTGGAAACACCATATATTTT	CASSARDSSGNTIYF
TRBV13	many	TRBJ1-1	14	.	TGTGCCAGCACGTTGGAACAGGGTCGTCGCAAAGCTTTCTTT	CASTLEQGRRKAFF
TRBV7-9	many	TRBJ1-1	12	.	TGTGCCAGCAGCTTTATGGCTACTGAAGCTTTCTTT	CASSFMATEAFF
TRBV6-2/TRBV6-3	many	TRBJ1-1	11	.	TGTGCCGGGAACAGGAACACTGAAGCTTTCTTT	CAGNRNTEAFF
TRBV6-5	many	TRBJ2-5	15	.	TGTGCCAGCAGTTACCAACAGGGAGGGCAAGAGACCCAGTACTTC	CASSYQQGGQETQYF